Listed below are T cell receptor beta chains from one sample, sequenced in a study of T-cell reconstitution after alpha-beta-depleted transplantation in children. MiXCR, applied by TCRdb to the PCR reads, yields one record per CDR3 protein. The sample has about 980,000 distinct CDR3 sequences; roughly 29% are singletons. Here the sequenced sample was PBMCs, mostly from graft donor cells, taken 360 days after TCRalphabeta/CD19-depleted stem cell transplant. These receptors all come from a boy less than two years old who had a stem cell transplant for SCID, so the T cells may come from the graft donor. CDR3s include the opening cysteine and the closing phenylalanine or tryptophan. Each record gives: clone size, D gene, V gene, J gene, CDR3 DNA, CDR3 protein. A D gene is named only where the DNA matches it firmly. Not every row has a clone size; where given, it reads once, few, many or a size class.

.,.,TRBV7-2,TRBJ2-5,TGTGCCAGCAGCTTAGGGGGAGAGCAACAAGAGACCCAGTACTTC,CASSLGGEQQETQYF
.,.,TRBV20-1,TRBJ1-3,TGCAGTGTTGAGTATAGAAACACCATATATTTT,CSVEYRNTIYF
.,TRBD2,TRBV18,TRBJ2-5,TGTGCCAGCTCACCCGGACTAGTCGCGGGGGAGACCCAGTACTTC,CASSPGLVAGETQYF
few,.,TRBV5-1,TRBJ1-1,TGCGCCAGCAGCTTGGGGCAGGGGAGAAGAGGGACTGAAGCTTTCTTT,CASSLGQGRRGTEAFF
many,.,TRBV6-5,TRBJ1-1,TGTGCCAGCAGTTACGGGGAAGGGGACACTGAAGCTTTCTTT,CASSYGEGDTEAFF
many,.,TRBV28,TRBJ2-7,TGTGCCAGCAGTCTGGGGGCCGGTTTGGGGCAAGGTCTCTACGAGCAGTACTTC,CASSLGAGLGQGLYEQYF
.,TRBD1,TRBV4-3,TRBJ2-2,TGCGCCAGCAGCCTGGACAGGGATAACACCGGGGAGCTGTTTTTT,CASSLDRDNTGELFF
few,TRBD1,TRBV24-1,TRBJ2-3,TGTGCCACAACTGACAATGGACAGGGGTACACAGATACGCAGTATTTT,CATTDNGQGYTDTQYF
.,.,TRBV7-2,TRBJ2-3,TGTGCCAGCACCCTACTGGGCTCACCGAGCACAGATACGCAGTATTTT,CASTLLGSPSTDTQYF
.,.,TRBV21-1,TRBJ1-2,TGTGCCAGCAAGAGACCCGATACCAATACTAACTATGGCTACACCTTC,CASKRPDTNTNYGYTF
.,TRBD1,TRBV9,TRBJ1-4,TGTGCCAGCAAAAGGGGACAGGGGAGTGAAAAACTGTTTTTT,CASKRGQGSEKLFF
.,.,TRBV12-1,TRBJ2-7,TGTGCCAGCAGCTTTGTCCGGGCTAGTGGAGGCGAGCAGTACTTC,CASSFVRASGGEQYF
.,.,TRBV27,TRBJ1-2,TGTGCCAGCAGTGGGGCCGGGACAAAGGACGGCTACACCTTC,CASSGAGTKDGYTF
few,TRBD1,TRBV4-3,TRBJ1-2,TGCGCCAGCAGCCAGAGACAGGGGCGGGGCTACACCTTC,CASSQRQGRGYTF
.,.,TRBV10-3,TRBJ2-3,TGTGCCATCACGACAGGCCGCAGCTCCACAGATACGCAGTATTTT,CAITTGRSSTDTQYF
.,TRBD1,TRBV20-1,TRBJ1-5,TGCAGTGCAACCCCCGACAGGGTGGGTCAGCCCCAGCATTTT,CSATPDRVGQPQHF
.,TRBD1,TRBV6-5,TRBJ1-4,TGTGCCAGCAGTCCTCGACAGGGCGGAGATGAAAAACTGTTTTTT,CASSPRQGGDEKLFF
few,.,TRBV6-1,TRBJ1-1,TGTGCCAGCCATCCGGTGGGCCTTGAAGCTTTCTTT,CASHPVGLEAFF
.,.,TRBV11-2,TRBJ1-1,TGTGCCAGCAGCTTAGAGCTGGGCGGTGAAGCTTTCTTT,CASSLELGGEAFF
.,.,TRBV20-1,TRBJ1-1,TGCAGTGCTGGACCAACAGGATCTGAAGCTTTCTTT,CSAGPTGSEAFF
.,.,TRBV2,TRBJ2-7,TGTGCCAGCAGTGAAAAACCCTACGAGCAGTACTTC,CASSEKPYEQYF
few,.,TRBV6-6,TRBJ2-7,TGTGCCAGCAGTTACTCCTCTTTGTCCGAGCAGTACTTC,CASSYSSLSEQYF
.,.,TRBV14,TRBJ2-1,TGTGCCAGCAGCCAAGCCGGGCCTATTGGTAATGAGCAGTTCTTC,CASSQAGPIGNEQFF
few,TRBD1,TRBV12-3/TRBV12-4,TRBJ1-5,TGTGCCAGCAGTCCGGGACAGGGGCGCAGCAATCAGCCCCAGCATTTT,CASSPGQGRSNQPQHF
.,.,TRBV20-1,TRBJ1-4,TGCAGTGCTAGCCCCCCAACGGGGCCGAATGAAAAACTGTTTTTT,CSASPPTGPNEKLFF
many,TRBD2,TRBV10-3,TRBJ2-1,TGTGCCATCAGTCTGACTAGCGGGGGTAGCTACAATGAGCAGTTCTTC,CAISLTSGGSYNEQFF
many,.,TRBV25-1,TRBJ2-2,TGTGCCAGCAGTGGGGGAACCTTGAACACCGGGGAGCTGTTTTTT,CASSGGTLNTGELFF
.,.,TRBV5-1,TRBJ2-5,TGCGCCAGCAGCTGGTCACAGAGGGGGACAGAGACCCAGTACTTC,CASSWSQRGTETQYF
many,.,TRBV13,TRBJ1-1,TGTGCCAGCAGCCCACCAGGCACTGAAGCTTTCTTT,CASSPPGTEAFF
once,TRBD1,TRBV18,TRBJ2-7,TGTGCCAGCTCACCCCTCGGGACAGGCCACCACTACGAGCAGTACTTC,CASSPLGTGHHYEQYF
few,.,TRBV7-2,TRBJ2-7,TGTGCCAGCAGTCCCACCGGGACGGTGAGCTCCTACGAGCAGTACTTC,CASSPTGTVSSYEQYF
.,.,TRBV2,TRBJ2-7,TGTGCCAGCAGAATCCGGGACGGACTCTACGAGCAGTACTTC,CASRIRDGLYEQYF